This entry features one T cell receptor (beta chain) sequence. The sample originates from a study of blood T cell repertoires in COVID-19. In the original processing: Amplification of reference gene primers provided the estimated nucleated cell counts. The method was immunoSEQ multiplex PCR; TCRdb's version includes in-frame clones alone and lacks a portion of them. The V and J calls and clone size come from that table; D and trimming were worked out from the DNA. The sample records around 150,000 clones, around 89% being singletons. This CDR3 is 18 amino acids long. Germline CDR1 SGHDT, CDR2 YYEEEE. V shed 4 bases and J 2 bases; nucleotides not matched to a gene: 9.

V is TRBV5-6 and J is TRBJ1-4; 12 bases align to TRBD1. This clonotype was sampled from a man aged 60 to 69 with acute or convalescent COVID-19. The sample was peripheral blood. The CDR3 reads CASSRDRGRRGTNEKLFF. The DNA for the CDR3 is TGTGCCAGCAGCCGGGACAGGGGGCGACGCGGGACTAATGAAAAACTGTTTTTT.